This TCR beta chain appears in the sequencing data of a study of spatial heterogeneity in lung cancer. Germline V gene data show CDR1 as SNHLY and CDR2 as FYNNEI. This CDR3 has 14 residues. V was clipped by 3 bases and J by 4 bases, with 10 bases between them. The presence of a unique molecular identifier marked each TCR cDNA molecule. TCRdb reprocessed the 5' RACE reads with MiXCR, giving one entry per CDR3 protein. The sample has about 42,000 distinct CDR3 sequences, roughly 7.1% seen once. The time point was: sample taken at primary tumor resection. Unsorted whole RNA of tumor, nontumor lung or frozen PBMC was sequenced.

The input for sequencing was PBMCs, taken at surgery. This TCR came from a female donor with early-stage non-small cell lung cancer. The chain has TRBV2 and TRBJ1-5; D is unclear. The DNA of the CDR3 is TGTGCCAGCAGTGAGTGGCACTCGAATCAGCCCCAGCATTTT. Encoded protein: CASSEWHSNQPQHF.